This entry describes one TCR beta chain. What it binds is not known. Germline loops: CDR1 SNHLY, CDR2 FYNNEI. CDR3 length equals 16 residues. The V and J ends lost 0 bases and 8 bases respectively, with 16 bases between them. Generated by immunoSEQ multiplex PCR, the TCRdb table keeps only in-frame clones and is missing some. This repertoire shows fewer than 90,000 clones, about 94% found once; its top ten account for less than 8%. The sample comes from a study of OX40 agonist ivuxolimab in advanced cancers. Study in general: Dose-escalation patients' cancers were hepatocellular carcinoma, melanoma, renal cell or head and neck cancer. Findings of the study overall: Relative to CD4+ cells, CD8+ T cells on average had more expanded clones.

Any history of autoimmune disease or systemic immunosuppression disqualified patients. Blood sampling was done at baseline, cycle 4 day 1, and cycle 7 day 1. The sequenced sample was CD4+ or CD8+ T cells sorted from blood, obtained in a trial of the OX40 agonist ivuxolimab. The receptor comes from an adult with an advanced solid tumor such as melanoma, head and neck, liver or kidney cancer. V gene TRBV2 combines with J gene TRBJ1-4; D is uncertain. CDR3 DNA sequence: TGTGCCAGCAGTGAAGCCGGGCGACAAGGGCGCGAAAAACTGTTTTTT. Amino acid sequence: CASSEAGRQGREKLFF.